This TCR beta chain was sequenced in a study of shared clonotypes between healthy human individuals (dated by TCRdb to about 2020). General notes on the study: A couple of women and three men aged 18 to 49 years were included in the cohort. To increase sequencing depth and limit assay-specific biases, TCR repertoire library preparation and sequencing were carried out by different laboratories using diverse techniques. Per donor, leukapheresis produced somewhere between about 0.9 and 9 billion PBMCs. Per donor, three plates each were used for CD4 naive and CD4 memory, two for CD8 naive, and one for CD8 memory. Blood TCR repertoires of five healthy adults were deeply sequenced to estimate repertoire size and the extent of clonotype sharing between individuals. What the study reported, not specific to this receptor: Based on pairwise subsampling, the degree of clonotype sharing among donors was expected to be affected by sequencing depth. Compared with non-shared clonotypes, the clonotypes found in all four sorted-subset donors had higher generation probabilities. The small number of donors limited the genetic and exposure-history diversity represented. Sharing across a few donors was observed for 4.5% to 6.5% of naive CD4, 3% to 3.5% of naive CD8, over 2% of memory CD4, and 0.4% of memory CD8 clonotypes. Incomplete sequencing was indicated by rarefaction of sorted-subset datasets, despite the large sequencing depth. Only blood was sampled, and tissue TCR repertoires likely differ from those in blood. Naive subsets generally had larger estimated clonotype richness than memory subsets did.

On this clone itself: No antigen is known for it. Base qualities were left out, and no much larger clone turns up one base away.

The germline V gene (reference sequence) specifies LNHDA as CDR1 and SQIVND as CDR2. The CDR3 holds 15 amino acids from the cysteine to the phenylalanine. The retained sequence is limited to the CDR3, 45 bases, with the frame set at the first base. V loses 3 bases, J loses 3 bases, and the germline ends lie 13 bases apart. TCR CDR3 regions were amplified from genomic DNA by multiplex PCR using the deep immunoSEQ assay. For each cell subset, the extracted genomic DNA was distributed evenly across all wells of several immunoSEQ 96-well plates, and each plate served as one replicate. For sorted subsets, each replicate PCR was loaded with 150 to 250 ng genomic DNA, equivalent to 25,000 to 30,000 T cell genomes. Purified libraries were quantified with a Qubit 3.0 fluorometer, sized on a Bioanalyzer 2100, and re-quantified with the KAPA Library Quantification kit. A separate single-read 150-cycle Illumina NextSeq 550 flow cell was used to sequence each immunoSEQ 96-well plate. The authors' pipeline ran thus. Because the immunoSEQ output held only junctional sequences and lacked quality scores, the filtering could not match the filtering applied to full-length reads. Sequences were annotated with PyIR, a Python wrapper for IgBLAST v1.9, using IMGT germline references to assign V/J genes and CDR3. Reads with weak V/J assignments (E-value above 1e-6), missing CDR3, stop codons, out-of-frame junctions, or ambiguous translated residues were removed. V3J clonotypes were defined as sequences sharing an identical inferred V gene, J gene, and CDR3 amino acid sequence. To compute the percentage overlap between repertoires, the number of shared unique clonotypes was divided by the size of the smaller repertoire. RTK rarefaction, the Chao1 estimator, and Recon v2.1 estimates of unobserved clonotypes were used to assess repertoire richness. For all TCRbeta clonotypes obtained by the gDNA method from several donors, generation probabilities were computed with OLGA. TCRdb re-hosts the immuneACCESS table, in-frame sequences only. Its copies lack some clones; in the studies checked, an unresolved V gene accounts for under half of them, and the cause for the rest is not known. V, J and clone size are those of that table, while D and trimming were read from the DNA. In this sample the table shows roughly 2 million clones, 90% to 95% of which occur a single time. The ten largest make up roughly 0.13% of the sample.

Healthy HIV-negative adults with no recently reported acute infections or vaccinations were included as donors. All donors were Caucasian adults living in Nashville, Tennessee, USA. CD4+ T cells were enriched by magnetic negative selection, after which naive cells were positively selected on CD45RA and the negative fraction was taken as the memory subset. Blood was collected by leukapheresis, and PBMCs were isolated by Ficoll-Histopaque density gradient centrifugation and then cryopreserved in liquid nitrogen vapor phase. Analytical flow cytometry was used to check the purity and quantity of each magnetically sorted T cell population. Genomic DNA was isolated from every sorted fraction and measured by UV absorbance on a Nanodrop 2000c.

Sequencing input: naive CD4+ T cells sorted from blood. The cell subset or site label of this sample denotes: CD45RA+ positively selected. The clonotype originates from a man aged 18 to 30 in good health. The chain links TRBV19 with TRBJ2-3, with TRBD2 as a weak D call on 6 bases. DNA sequence: TGTGCCAGTAGTATGGGACTTTCGGGGACAGATACGCAGTATTTT. Its translation reads: CASSMGLSGTDTQYF.